The clone carrying this TCR beta chain was detected once. Its antigen remains unidentified. This specimen comes from a study of T cell responses to AZD1222 COVID-19 vaccine. Germline assignment: CDR1 MNHEY and CDR2 SMNVEV (reference sequence). Trimming took off 2 bases at V and 4 bases at J, with 12 bases between the two ends. This CDR3 spans 14 amino acids. Assay used: immunoSEQ multiplex PCR; TCRdb lists only in-frame clones, some missing. The repertoire consists of about 150,000 clones, with about 88% occurring once and the leading ten covering roughly 6.9%. Regarding the study as a whole: Spike was spanned by vaccine-associated CD4 TCRs, with dominance at 160-218 and 743-854. Two AZD1222 administrations were followed by greater Spike-specific TCR breadth and depth. None of the repertoires were sampled until the peak T cell response had passed.

The chain joins TRBV27 to TRBJ2-7; D is possibly TRBD1 (5 bases). The TCR sequence derives from an adult who had recovered from COVID-19. This material consisted of peripheral blood, taken after recovery from COVID-19. The CDR3 nucleotides read TGTGCCAGCAGTTTAAACCGGCAGGGATACGAGCAGTACTTC. Amino acid sequence: CASSLNRQGYEQYF.